The 9 T cell receptor beta chains below come from one sample, sequenced in a study of T cell changes during pregnancy in multiple sclerosis (dated by TCRdb to 2018 to 2020). Library construction relied on the immunoSEQ multiplex PCR assay. TCRdb provides this immuneACCESS table in a form limited to in-frame rearrangements. Some clones are lacking; in checked studies, under half of them reflect an unresolved V gene, and why the rest are absent is not known. For this sample the table gives under 55,000 clones, of which about nine tenths were detected only once. Of the sample, around 0.61% is held by the ten largest clones. The source material was CD4+ T cells from peripheral blood mononuclear cells, sampled after pregnancy. The receptor source for this set is a female donor in good health, enrolled as a control in a pregnancy study.

The genes are TRBV19 and TRBJ2-1; 9 bases are a match to TRBD1. The CDR3 sequence is 15 residues long. V dropped 6 bases and J dropped 5; count of bases not matched to a gene: 8. CDR1 and CDR2 (germline): LNHDA, SQIVND (reference sequence). Written as DNA, the CDR3 is TGTGCCAGTAGAATGACCGGGACAGGGAACAATGAGCAGTTCTTC. This codes for CASRMTGTGNNEQFF.

This clone was seen just once. The genes are TRBV10-3 and TRBJ1-2, with D tentatively TRBD1 (6 bases). CDR1 and CDR2 from the germline V gene are ENHRY and SYGVKD. The CDR3 is 18 residues long. V was cut by 7 bases and J by 4 bases, with 28 bases left in between. CDR3 DNA: TGTGCCATCAATAACCTGGGGGCAGGGAAAGGCAGCCCCTATGGCTACACCTTC. The encoded protein is CAINNLGAGKGSPYGYTF.

The chain couples TRBV7-8 to TRBJ2-5; 7 bases are shared with TRBD2. After removal of 4 bases from V and 2 bases from J, the junction contained 16 bases not matched to a gene. Germline assignment: CDR1 SGHVS and CDR2 FQNEAQ. The CDR3 covers 18 residues. The CDR3 loop reads CASSSLFGGRRWQETQYF. CDR3 in DNA: TGTGCCAGCAGCTCTCTCTTCGGGGGGAGAAGGTGGCAAGAGACCCAGTACTTC.

The V gene is TRBV12-5, the J gene TRBJ1-1, with a tentative D call TRBD1 (6 bases). V was clipped by 4 bases and J by 11 bases, with 20 bases between them. The CDR3 extends over 14 amino acids. The V gene's germline CDR1 is LGHNT and CDR2 FRNRAP. CDR3 bases: TGTGCTAGTGGTTCCGACCTAGGGGGATTGAGGGCTTTCTTT. This sequence encodes CASGSDLGGLRAFF.

The chain is built from TRBV5-1 and TRBJ2-1; tentatively, D is TRBD2 (5 bases). This CDR3 has 14 residues. V shed 0 bases and J shed 7 bases, with 11 bases lying between them. In germline, CDR1 is SGHRS, CDR2 YFSETQ. DNA for the CDR3: TGCGCCAGCAGCTTGGCCCGAGGAGGTAATGAGCAGTTCTTC. Its translation: CASSLARGGNEQFF.

This rearrangement joins TRBV4-1 to TRBJ2-7; 9 nucleotides match TRBD1. V lost 3 bases to trimming and J lost 6 bases; unmatched junction nucleotides: 18. The CDR3 has 18 amino acids. The V gene's germline CDR1 is MGHRA and CDR2 YSYEKL. The DNA of the CDR3 is TGCGCCAGCAGCCATGAGTCACTTAAAGGGACAGGGACGGGCGAGCAGTACTTC. Translating it yields CASSHESLKGTGTGEQYF.

The chain combines TRBV6-5 with TRBJ2-1; 7 nucleotides line up with TRBD1. With 0 bases clipped from V and 3 bases from J, the junction kept 5 bases outside the gene matches. This CDR3 comprises 16 residues. Per the germline V gene, CDR1 is MNHEY and CDR2 is SVGAGI. CDR3 nucleotides: TGTGCCAGCAGTTACTCGGGCCCAGGGGGCTACAATGAGCAGTTCTTC. Protein: CASSYSGPGGYNEQFF.

The V and J genes are TRBV7-2 and TRBJ2-4; maybe TRBD1 (5 bases). This CDR3 spans 13 amino acids. Germline CDR1 and CDR2: SGHTA and FQGNSA. V lost 7 bases and J lost 0, with 7 bases in between. The CDR3 sequence: CASTTVAKNIQYF. Written as DNA, the CDR3 is TGTGCCAGCACGACAGTAGCCAAAAACATTCAGTACTTC.

This chain joins TRBV15 and TRBJ1-2; no firm D call. The V end was cut by 0 bases, the J end by 7 bases, with 15 bases between. The CDR3 sequence is 15 residues long. From germline, CDR1 is LNHNV and CDR2 YYDKDF (reference sequence). The CDR3: CATSRDFRTNFGYTF. The DNA for the CDR3 is TGTGCCACCAGCAGAGATTTTCGGACTAATTTTGGCTACACCTTC.